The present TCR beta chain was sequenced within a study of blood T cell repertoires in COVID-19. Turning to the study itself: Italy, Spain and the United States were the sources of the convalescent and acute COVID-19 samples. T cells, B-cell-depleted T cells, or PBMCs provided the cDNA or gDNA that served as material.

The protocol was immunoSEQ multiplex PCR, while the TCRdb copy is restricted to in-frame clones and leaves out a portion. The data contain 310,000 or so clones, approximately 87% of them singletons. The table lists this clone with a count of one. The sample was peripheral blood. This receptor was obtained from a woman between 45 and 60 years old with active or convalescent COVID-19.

The CDR3 coding sequence is TGCGCCACCCCGGGACAGGGGGGAAATCAGCCCCAGCATTTT. Translation gives CATPGQGGNQPQHF. The genes are TRBV10-1 and TRBJ1-5, with 11 positions matching TRBD1. Germline-derived CDR1 and CDR2 are WNHNN and SYGVQD (reference sequence). The ends lost 10 bases at V and 4 bases at J; junction bases unmatched: 6. There are 14 residues in the CDR3.